Sequencing of this TCR beta chain was carried out in a study of OX40 agonist ivuxolimab in advanced cancers. The data were produced by immunoSEQ multiplex PCR, yet TCRdb's version contains in-frame clones alone and is incomplete. Of 39,000 or so clones in the sample, approximately 86% were seen once. V was pared by 7 bases and J by 6 bases, with 9 bases between. The germline V gene encodes CDR1 SGDLS and CDR2 YYNGEE. The CDR3 runs to 11 residues. This chain uses TRBV9 with TRBJ2-3; no clear D. This TCR came from an adult with an advanced solid tumor such as melanoma, head and neck, liver or kidney cancer. Sequenced here: CD4+ or CD8+ T cells sorted from blood, sampled in a trial of the OX40 agonist ivuxolimab. The CDR3 loop reads CASGVMDTQYF. CDR3 sequence (DNA): TGTGCCAGCGGGGTAATGGATACGCAGTATTTT. Full variable domain (missing parts from reference TRBV9 and TRBJ2-3): DSGVTQTPKHLITATGQRVTLRCSPRSGDLSVYWYQQSLDQGLQFLIQYYNGEERAKGNILERFSAQQFPDLHSELNLSSLELGDSALYFCASGVMDTQYFGPGTRLTVL.